This TCR beta chain was captured in a study of cytomegalovirus exposure and HLA in healthy donors. V gave up 4 bases and J gave up 8 bases; unmatched junction bases: 5. Germline values: CDR1 SGHDT, CDR2 YYEEEE. The CDR3 consists of 14 residues. Regarding the study as a whole: While the bulk of TCR sequences proved rare, some public TCRs turned up in many donors. Earlier analysis found most TCR beta V segments productive about 87% or about 30% of the time. Analysis was carried out at a later point, and it linked a missense DCLRE1C variant to TCR beta V- and J-gene trimming.

The PCR ran on 60 Vbeta and 13 Jbeta primers. Original handling: Unique TCR beta chains numbered approximately 80 million in a later analysis, with 10 million to 14 million shared. Clones were read by immunoSEQ multiplex PCR, and TCRdb kept only the in-frame ones, dropping some. V, J and clone size were drawn from that table, and D and trimming were deduced from the DNA. The sample has 200,000 or so clones, around 84% seen once. Comments on this clone: No antigen is known for it.

This sequence was found in a woman aged 45-59 years in good health and CMV-seropositive. Material for sequencing was PBMCs. V usage is TRBV5-6 and J usage is TRBJ1-4, with 10 nucleotides matching TRBD1. DNA of the CDR3: TGTGCCAGCAGCGGGACAGGGGTGGGAGAAAAACTGTTTTTT. Its protein product is CASSGTGVGEKLFF.